These T cell receptor beta chains were read from a single sample in a study of cytomegalovirus exposure and HLA in healthy donors. The table came from immunoSEQ multiplex PCR; TCRdb's copy has only in-frame clones and leaves some out. The table has 180,000 or so clones, more than 65% seen once. The sequenced material came from PBMCs. Source of these receptors: a woman aged 25 to 39 in good health and CMV-seropositive. The conserved cysteine and the conserved F or W are not part of the CDR3 here. A D gene is named only where the DNA matches it firmly.

J gene | D gene | V gene | CDR3 protein
TRBJ1-5 | TRBD1 | TRBV6-1 | ASSDGQGALGSNQPQH
TRBJ1-5 | - | TRBV19 | ASSITGRENQPQH
TRBJ1-1 | - | TRBV6-5 | ATRRGRDTEAF
TRBJ1-6 | TRBD1 | TRBV7-2 | ASGRGAGGGSPLH
TRBJ1-2 | TRBD1 | TRBV2 | ASSEGQGVGGYT
TRBJ1-5 | TRBD1 | TRBV7-8 | ASSLYLLHRGDQPQH
TRBJ2-2 | - | TRBV7-9 | SSSLSLRVNTGELF
TRBJ2-1 | TRBD2 | TRBV5-1 | ASTPGTSPYNEQF
TRBJ2-7 | - | TRBV5-4 | ASSLGGVHKRWQY
TRBJ1-4 | - | TRBV9 | ASSVGGASNEKLF
TRBJ2-7 | - | TRBV5-1 | ASSSEQGYEQY
TRBJ1-1 | TRBD1 | TRBV11-3 | ASSPRTGLNTEAF
TRBJ2-3 | TRBD2 | TRBV11-3 | ASSAYSGVTDTQY
TRBJ1-2 | TRBD1 | TRBV4-1 | ASSQGQGLGYGYT
TRBJ1-1 | - | TRBV5-4 | ASSPQAGLNTEAF
TRBJ2-7 | TRBD2 | TRBV5-4 | ASSKGLAGGIAYEQY
TRBJ1-6 | - | TRBV27 | ASRPIRVNSPLH
TRBJ1-4 | - | TRBV6-5 | ASSRGANEKLF
TRBJ1-5 | - | TRBV4-2 | ASSREPKSNQPQH
TRBJ1-2 | - | TRBV21-1 | ASSNQGAVNYGYT
TRBJ2-3 | - | TRBV9 | ASSVESLGGMGTDTQY
TRBJ2-2 | - | TRBV10-2 | ASSDRGDLSGELF
TRBJ2-5 | - | TRBV27 | ASSLDQETQY
TRBJ2-1 | - | TRBV2 | ASIRTVSYNEQF
TRBJ1-5 | - | TRBV2 | ASGERRLSNQPQH
TRBJ2-7 | TRBD1 | TRBV30 | AWGTDYEQY
TRBJ1-2 | TRBD1 | TRBV4-1 | ASSRGTGRDGYT
TRBJ2-2 | - | TRBV4-1 | ASSQVSGGGELF
TRBJ2-2 | TRBD2 | TRBV6-5 | ASSYGGGYHTGELF
TRBJ1-4 | TRBD1 | TRBV18 | ASSPRGEEKLF
TRBJ1-5 | - | TRBV2 | ASSIQGRGYQPQH
TRBJ2-2 | - | TRBV25-1 | ATSAMVGATGELF
TRBJ1-2 | - | TRBV14 | ASSQDPGGVYGYT